This T cell receptor beta chain was sequenced in a study of cytomegalovirus exposure and HLA in healthy donors. Points from the study as a whole: Analysis was carried out at a later point, and it linked a missense DCLRE1C variant to TCR beta V- and J-gene trimming. Earlier analysis looked at TCR beta V segments, and most were productive about 87% or about 30% of the time. Cytomegalovirus association was assigned to approximately 160 TCR beta chains. It was in a later analysis that TCR association rates were seen to vary by HLA locus, highest for DRB1 and lowest for HLA-C.

Turning to this clone: What it recognizes is unknown.

Germline values: CDR1 MNHEY, CDR2 SMNVEV (reference sequence). The CDR3 runs to 13 residues. The ends were cut back, 7 bases at V and 4 bases at J, with 11 bases in the middle. Primers included in the PCR were 60 Vbeta and 13 Jbeta primers. Generated by immunoSEQ multiplex PCR, the TCRdb table keeps only in-frame clones and is missing some. The top ten hold 3.3% of the sample, which has 55,000 to 65,000 clones, 60% to 85% seen once. The TCR originated in a woman in her thirties or forties in good health and CMV-seropositive. The V gene is TRBV27, the J gene TRBJ2-1; weak D call: TRBD1 (5 bases). Sequencing input: PBMCs. The chain's CDR3 is CASMTDLYNEQFF. The CDR3 bases are TGTGCCAGCATGACAGACCTATACAATGAGCAGTTCTTC.